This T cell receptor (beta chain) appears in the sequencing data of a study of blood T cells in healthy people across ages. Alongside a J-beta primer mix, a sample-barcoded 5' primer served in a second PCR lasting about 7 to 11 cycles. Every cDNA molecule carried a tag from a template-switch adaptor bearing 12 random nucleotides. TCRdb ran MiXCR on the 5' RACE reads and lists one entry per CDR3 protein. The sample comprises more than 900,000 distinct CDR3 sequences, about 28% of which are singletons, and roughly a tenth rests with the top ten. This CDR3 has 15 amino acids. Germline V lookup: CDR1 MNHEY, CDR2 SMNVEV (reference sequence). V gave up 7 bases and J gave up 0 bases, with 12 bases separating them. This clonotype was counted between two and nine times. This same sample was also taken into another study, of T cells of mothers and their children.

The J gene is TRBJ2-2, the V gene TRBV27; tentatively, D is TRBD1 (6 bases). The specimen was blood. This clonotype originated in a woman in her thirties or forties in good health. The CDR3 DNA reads TGTGCCAGCACCTACGGGACAACGAACACCGGGGAGCTGTTTTTT. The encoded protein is CASTYGTTNTGELFF.